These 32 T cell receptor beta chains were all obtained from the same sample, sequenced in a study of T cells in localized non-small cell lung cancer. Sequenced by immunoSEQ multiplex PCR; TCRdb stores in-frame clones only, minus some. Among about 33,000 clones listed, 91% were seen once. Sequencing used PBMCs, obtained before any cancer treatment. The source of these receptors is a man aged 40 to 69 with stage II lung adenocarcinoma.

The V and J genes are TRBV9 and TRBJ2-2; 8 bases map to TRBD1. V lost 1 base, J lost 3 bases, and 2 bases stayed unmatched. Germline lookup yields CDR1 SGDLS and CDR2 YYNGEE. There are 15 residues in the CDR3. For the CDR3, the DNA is TGTGCCAGCAGCGTACAGGGGGCGGACACCGGGGAGCTGTTTTTT. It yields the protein CASSVQGADTGELFF.

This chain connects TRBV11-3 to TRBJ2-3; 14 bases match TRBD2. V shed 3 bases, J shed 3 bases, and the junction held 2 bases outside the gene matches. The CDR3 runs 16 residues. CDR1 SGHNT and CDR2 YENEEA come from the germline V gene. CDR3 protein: CASSFWTSGRTDTQYF. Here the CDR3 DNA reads TGTGCCAGCAGCTTTTGGACTAGCGGGAGGACAGATACGCAGTATTTT.

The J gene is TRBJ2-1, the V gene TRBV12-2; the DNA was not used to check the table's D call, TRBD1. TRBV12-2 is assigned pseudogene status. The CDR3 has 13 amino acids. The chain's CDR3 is CASRLSVTNEQFF. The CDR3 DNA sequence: TGTGCAAGTCGCTTATCCGTCACAAATGAGCAGTTCTTC.

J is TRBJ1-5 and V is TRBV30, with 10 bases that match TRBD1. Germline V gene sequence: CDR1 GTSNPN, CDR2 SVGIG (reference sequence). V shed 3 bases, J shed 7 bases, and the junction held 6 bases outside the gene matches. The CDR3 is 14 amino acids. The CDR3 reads CAWRTGGLDQPQHF. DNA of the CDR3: TGTGCCTGGAGGACAGGGGGCCTAGACCAGCCCCAGCATTTT. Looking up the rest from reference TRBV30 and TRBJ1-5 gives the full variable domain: SQTIHQWPATLVQPVGSPLSLECTVEGTSNPNLYWYRQAAGRGLQLLFYSVGIGQISSEVPQNLSASRPQDRQFILSSKKLLLSDSGFYLCAWRTGGLDQPQHFGDGTRLSIL.

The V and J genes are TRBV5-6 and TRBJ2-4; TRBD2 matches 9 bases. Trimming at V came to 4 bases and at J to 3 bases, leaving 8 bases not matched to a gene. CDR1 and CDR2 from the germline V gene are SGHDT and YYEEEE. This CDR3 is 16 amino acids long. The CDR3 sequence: CASSDGISGSKNIQYF. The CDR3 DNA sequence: TGTGCCAGCAGCGATGGGATTAGCGGGAGCAAAAACATTCAGTACTTC. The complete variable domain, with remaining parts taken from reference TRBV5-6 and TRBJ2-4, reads DAGVTQSPTHLIKTRGQQVTLRCSPKSGHDTVSWYQQALGQGPQFIFQYYEEEERQRGNFPDRFSGHQFPNYSSELNVNALLLGDSALYLCASSDGISGSKNIQYFGAGTRLSVL.

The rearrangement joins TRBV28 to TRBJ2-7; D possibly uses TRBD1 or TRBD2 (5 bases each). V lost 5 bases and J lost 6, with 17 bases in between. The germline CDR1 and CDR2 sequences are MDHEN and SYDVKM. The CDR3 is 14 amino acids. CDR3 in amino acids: CASSLPGPLTEQYF. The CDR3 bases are TGTGCCAGCAGTCTTCCGGGACCCTTGACCGAGCAGTACTTC.

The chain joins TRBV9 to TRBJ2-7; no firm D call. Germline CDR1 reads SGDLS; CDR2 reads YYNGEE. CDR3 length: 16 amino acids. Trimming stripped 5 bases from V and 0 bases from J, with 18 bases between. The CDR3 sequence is CASSPHVSRSSYEQYF. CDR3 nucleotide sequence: TGTGCCAGCAGTCCTCATGTCTCGCGAAGCTCCTACGAGCAGTACTTC.

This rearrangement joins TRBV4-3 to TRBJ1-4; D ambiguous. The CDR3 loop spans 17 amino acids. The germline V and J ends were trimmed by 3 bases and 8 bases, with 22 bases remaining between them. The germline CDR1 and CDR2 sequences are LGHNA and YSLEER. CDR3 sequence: CASSQAVEGLVNEKLFF. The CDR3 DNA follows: TGCGCCAGCAGCCAGGCGGTTGAAGGTCTGGTAAACGAAAAACTGTTTTTT.

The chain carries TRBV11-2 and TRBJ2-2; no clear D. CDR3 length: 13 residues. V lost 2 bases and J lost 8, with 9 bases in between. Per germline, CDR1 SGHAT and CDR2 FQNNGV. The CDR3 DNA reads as TGTGCCAGCAGCTTAAAGTGGGCGGGGGAGCTGTTTTTT. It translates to CASSLKWAGELFF.

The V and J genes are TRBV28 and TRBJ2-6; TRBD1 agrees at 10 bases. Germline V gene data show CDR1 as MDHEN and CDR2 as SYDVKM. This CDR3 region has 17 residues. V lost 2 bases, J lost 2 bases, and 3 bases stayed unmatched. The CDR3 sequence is CASSLLTGGAGANVLTF. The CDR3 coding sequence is TGTGCCAGCAGTTTACTGACAGGGGGCGCTGGGGCCAACGTCCTGACTTTC.

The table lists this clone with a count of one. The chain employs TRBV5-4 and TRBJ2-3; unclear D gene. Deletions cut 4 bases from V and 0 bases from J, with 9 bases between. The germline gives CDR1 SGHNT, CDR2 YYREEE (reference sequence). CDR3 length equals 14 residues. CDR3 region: CASSSTASTDTQYF. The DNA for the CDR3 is TGTGCCAGCAGCAGTACCGCTAGCACAGATACGCAGTATTTT.

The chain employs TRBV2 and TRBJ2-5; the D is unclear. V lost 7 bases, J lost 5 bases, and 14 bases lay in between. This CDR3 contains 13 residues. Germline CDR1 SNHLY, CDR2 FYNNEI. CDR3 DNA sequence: TGTGCCAGCACCCTGGGTCGGAGTGAGACCCAGTACTTC. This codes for CASTLGRSETQYF.

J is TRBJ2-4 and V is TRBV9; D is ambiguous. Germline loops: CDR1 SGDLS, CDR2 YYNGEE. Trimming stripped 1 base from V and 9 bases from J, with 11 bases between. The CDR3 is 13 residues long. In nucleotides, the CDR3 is TGTGCCAGCAGCGTAATCCCCGGAGCCATTCAGTACTTC. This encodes CASSVIPGAIQYF.

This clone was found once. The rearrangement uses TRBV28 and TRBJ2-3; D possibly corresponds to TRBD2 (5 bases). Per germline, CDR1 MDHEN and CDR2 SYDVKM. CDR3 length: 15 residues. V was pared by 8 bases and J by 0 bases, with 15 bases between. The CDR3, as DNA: TGTGCCAGCGGGAGCAGAGCGGAAAGCACAGATACGCAGTATTTT. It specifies CASGSRAESTDTQYF.

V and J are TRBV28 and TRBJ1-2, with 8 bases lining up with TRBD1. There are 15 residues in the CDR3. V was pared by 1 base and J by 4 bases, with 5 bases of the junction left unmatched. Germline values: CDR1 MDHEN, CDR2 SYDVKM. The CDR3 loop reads CASSLLQGAGYGYTF. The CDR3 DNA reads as TGTGCCAGCAGTTTATTGCAGGGGGCGGGCTATGGCTACACCTTC.

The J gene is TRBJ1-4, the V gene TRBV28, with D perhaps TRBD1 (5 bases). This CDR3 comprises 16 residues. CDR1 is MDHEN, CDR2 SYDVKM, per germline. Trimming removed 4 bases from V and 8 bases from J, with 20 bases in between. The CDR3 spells CASSSTGARAKEKLFF. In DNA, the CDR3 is TGTGCCAGCAGTTCCACCGGGGCGAGAGCAAAAGAAAAACTGTTTTTT.

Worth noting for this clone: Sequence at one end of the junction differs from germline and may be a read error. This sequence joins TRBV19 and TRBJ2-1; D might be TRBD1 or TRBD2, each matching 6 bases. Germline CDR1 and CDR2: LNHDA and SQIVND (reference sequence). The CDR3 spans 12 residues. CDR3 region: CASRIGGNEQFF. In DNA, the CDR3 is TGTGCCAGTAGGATAGGGGGGAATGAGCAGTTCTTC.

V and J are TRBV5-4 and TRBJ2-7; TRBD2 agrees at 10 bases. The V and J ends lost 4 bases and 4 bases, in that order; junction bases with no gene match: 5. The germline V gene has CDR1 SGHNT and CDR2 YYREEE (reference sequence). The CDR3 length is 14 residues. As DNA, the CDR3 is TGTGCCAGCAGCCCTGGACTAGCGGAGTACGAGCAGTACTTC. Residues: CASSPGLAEYEQYF.

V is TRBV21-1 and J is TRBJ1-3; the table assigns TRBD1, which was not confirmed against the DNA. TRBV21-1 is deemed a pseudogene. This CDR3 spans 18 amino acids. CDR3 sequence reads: CASSTSGTGRKVGNTIYF. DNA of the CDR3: TGTGCCAGCAGCACGTCCGGGACAGGTAGGAAGGTCGGAAACACCATATATTTT.

The CDR3 here is CASGGQGTFYGYTF. CDR3 in DNA: TGTGCCAGCGGTGGACAGGGGACTTTTTATGGCTACACCTTC. The genes are TRBV28 and TRBJ1-2, with TRBD1 matching 9 bases. Germline-derived CDR1 and CDR2 are MDHEN and SYDVKM. V dropped 8 bases and J dropped 5; count of bases not matched to a gene: 9. The CDR3 sequence is 14 residues long.

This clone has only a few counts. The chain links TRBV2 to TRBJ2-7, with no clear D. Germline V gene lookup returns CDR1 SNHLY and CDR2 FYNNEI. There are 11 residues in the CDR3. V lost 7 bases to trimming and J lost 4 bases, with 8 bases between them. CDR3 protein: CASTTAYEQYF. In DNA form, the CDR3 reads TGTGCCAGCACGACGGCGTACGAGCAGTACTTC. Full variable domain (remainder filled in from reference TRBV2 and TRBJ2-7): EPEVTQTPSHQVTQMGQEVILRCVPISNHLYFYWYRQILGQKVEFLVSFYNNEISEKSEIFDDQFSVERPDGSNFTLKIRSTKLEDSAMYFCASTTAYEQYFGPGTRLTVT.

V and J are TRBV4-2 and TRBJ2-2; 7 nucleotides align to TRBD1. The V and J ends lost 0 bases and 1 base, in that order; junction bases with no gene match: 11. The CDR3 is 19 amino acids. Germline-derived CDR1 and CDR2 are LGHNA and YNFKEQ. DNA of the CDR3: TGTGCCAGCAGCCAAGAACCCCGACAGGGCGCCCTGAACACCGGGGAGCTGTTTTTT. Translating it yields CASSQEPRQGALNTGELFF.

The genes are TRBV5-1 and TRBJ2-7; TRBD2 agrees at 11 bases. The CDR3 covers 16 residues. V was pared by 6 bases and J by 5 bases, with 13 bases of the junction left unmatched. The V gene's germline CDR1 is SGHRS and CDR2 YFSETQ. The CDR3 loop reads CASTAGLAGLGHEQYF. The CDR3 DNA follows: TGCGCCAGCACAGCCGGACTAGCGGGTCTTGGGCACGAGCAGTACTTC.

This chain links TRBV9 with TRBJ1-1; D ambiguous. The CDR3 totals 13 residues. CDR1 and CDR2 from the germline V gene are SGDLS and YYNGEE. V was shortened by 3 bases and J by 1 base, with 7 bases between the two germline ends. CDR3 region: CASSATRNTEAFF. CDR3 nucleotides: TGTGCCAGCAGCGCTACACGGAACACTGAAGCTTTCTTT.

As DNA, the CDR3 is TGTGCCACCGCGCCGACAGGGAGAACTGAAGCTTTCTTT. Its translation is CATAPTGRTEAFF. The chain has TRBV28 and TRBJ1-1, with 7 bases identical to TRBD1. The CDR3 covers 13 residues. V shed 10 bases, J shed 5 bases, and the junction held 10 bases outside the gene matches. Germline lookup yields CDR1 MDHEN and CDR2 SYDVKM.

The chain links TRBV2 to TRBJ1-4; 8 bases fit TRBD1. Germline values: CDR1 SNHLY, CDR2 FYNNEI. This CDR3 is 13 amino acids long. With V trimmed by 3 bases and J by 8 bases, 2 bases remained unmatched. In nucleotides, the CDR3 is TGTGCCAGCAGTGATGGGACAGGAGAAAAACTGTTTTTT. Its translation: CASSDGTGEKLFF.

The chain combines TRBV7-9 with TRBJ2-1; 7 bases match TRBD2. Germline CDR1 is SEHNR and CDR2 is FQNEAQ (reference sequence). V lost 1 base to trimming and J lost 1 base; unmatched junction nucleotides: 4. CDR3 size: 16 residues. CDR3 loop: CASSLGLAVSYNEQFF. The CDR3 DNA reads TGTGCCAGCAGCTTAGGGCTAGCGGTTTCCTACAATGAGCAGTTCTTC.

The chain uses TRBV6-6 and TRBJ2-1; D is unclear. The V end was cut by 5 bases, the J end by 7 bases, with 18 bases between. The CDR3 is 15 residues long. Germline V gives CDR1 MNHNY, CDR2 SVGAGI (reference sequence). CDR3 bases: TGTGCCAGCAGTCGGGCCCCCGGAATGGAAAATGAGCAGTTCTTC. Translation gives CASSRAPGMENEQFF.

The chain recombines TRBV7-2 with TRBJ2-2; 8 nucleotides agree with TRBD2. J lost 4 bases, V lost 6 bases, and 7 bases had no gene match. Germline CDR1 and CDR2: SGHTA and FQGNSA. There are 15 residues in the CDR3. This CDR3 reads CASRPPGGGTGELFF. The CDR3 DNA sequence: TGTGCCAGCAGGCCCCCGGGGGGGGGCACCGGGGAGCTGTTTTTT.

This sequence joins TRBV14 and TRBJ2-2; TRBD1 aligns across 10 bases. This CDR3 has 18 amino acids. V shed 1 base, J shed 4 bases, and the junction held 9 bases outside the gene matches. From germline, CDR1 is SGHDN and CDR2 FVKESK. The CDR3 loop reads CASSQAGDRGSVTGELFF. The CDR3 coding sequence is TGTGCCAGCAGCCAAGCTGGGGACAGGGGATCGGTCACCGGGGAGCTGTTTTTT.

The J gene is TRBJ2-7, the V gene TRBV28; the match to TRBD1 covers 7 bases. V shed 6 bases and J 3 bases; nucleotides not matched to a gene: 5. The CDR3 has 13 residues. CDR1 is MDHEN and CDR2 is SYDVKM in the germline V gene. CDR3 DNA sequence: TGTGCCAGCAGGCCCCGGGACAGCTACGAGCAGTACTTC. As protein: CASRPRDSYEQYF. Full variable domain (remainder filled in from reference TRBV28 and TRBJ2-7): DVKVTQSSRYLVKRTGEKVFLECVQDMDHENMFWYRQDPGLGLRLIYFSYDVKMKEKGDIPEGYSVSREKKERFSLILESASTNQTSMYLCASRPRDSYEQYFGPGTRLTVT.

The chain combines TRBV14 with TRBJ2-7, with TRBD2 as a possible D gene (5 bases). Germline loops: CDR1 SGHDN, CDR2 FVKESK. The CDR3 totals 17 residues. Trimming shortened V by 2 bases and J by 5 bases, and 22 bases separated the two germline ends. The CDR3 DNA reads TGTGCCAGCAGCCAATTTCGAATCGGAGGACTTTTGGACGAGCAGTACTTC. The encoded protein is CASSQFRIGGLLDEQYF.